The entry that follows covers one TCR beta chain sequence. Its antigen is currently not known. No clone much larger than this one lies a single base away; base qualities are absent. The germline V gene specifies SGHVS as CDR1 and FNYEAQ as CDR2. V loses 1 base of germline sequence and J loses 4 bases, and the interval between the two ends is 10 bases. From its cysteine to its phenylalanine, the CDR3 spans 15 amino acids. Of the read, only the CDR3 DNA is kept; its 45 bases are in frame from base 1. This sample is part of a study of cytomegalovirus exposure and HLA in healthy donors (dated by TCRdb to the late 2010s). Concerning the study at large: An earlier analysis of more than 550 of the donors reported approximately 300 Gb of sequence data and around 110 million unique TCR beta sequences obtained from about 200 million T cells. Roughly 320 gigabases of sequencing data and approximately 92 million unique TCR sequences made up an early release that covered several hundred HLA-typed donors. Of the 300 to 450 genotyped donors, roughly 80% fell in the genetic ancestry cluster associated with self-reported Caucasian donors. The study aimed to test whether cataloging public T cell receptors could reveal signatures of past pathogen exposure. Using immunosequencing, the study profiled T cell repertoires from 666 subjects and related those repertoires to cytomegalovirus serostatus. Along with the 666-subject first cohort, a separate validation cohort of about 110 different subjects was used. The study combined high-throughput TCR immunosequencing, statistical association of individual TCRs with disease status, and machine learning to predict cytomegalovirus infection status. A later analysis re-analyzed previously published TCR beta repertoires from approximately 670 donors and added high-resolution HLA genotyping to study TCR occurrence patterns. Rather than drawing on any new phenotypic data, the later analysis identified candidate immune exposures from TCR beta sequences and the way those sequences occurred across donors. An earlier analysis of 450 to 750 of the donors used high-throughput TCR beta sequencing to judge whether each TCR beta V gene segment behaved as functional or pseudogenic. Donor age, sex, ethnicity and CMV serostatus were compiled together with the repertoire data. Genome-wide SNP genotypes for about three fifths of the roughly 670 donors were used in a later genetic analysis, which treated that subset as a discovery cohort. Every repertoire in the discovery cohort had been generated on one and the same sequencing platform. Both class I and class II loci were covered by HLA typing, at four-digit resolution. The number of donors typed differed by locus, with about 629-630 for A, B, C, DRB1 and DQB1, about 500 for DQA1, approximately 580 for DPA1, and approximately 470 for DPB1. Roughly five DR-DQ haplotypes were handled as single units for association and clustering because linkage in the cohort was strong. On average, about 200,000 unique TCR beta nucleotide sequences were sequenced per donor among several hundred genotyped donors of the cohort, with roughly 18% of those sequences being non-productive.

The cohort comprised some 680 healthy bone marrow donors. At the time of sampling, every cohort member was nominally healthy, though immune exposures that went unrecorded were likely present. The donor tested CMV seronegative and was one of the 352 seronegative cohort members. Every donor gave a peripheral blood sample, and the peripheral blood mononuclear cells from that sample were used for TCR beta sequencing. Genomic DNA extraction from the blood cell samples was performed with the Qiagen DNeasy Blood Extraction Kit. Libraries were constructed by the immunoSEQ multiplex PCR assay. A mixture of 60 forward primers for TCR Vbeta segments and 13 reverse primers for TCR Jbeta segments was used in the multiplex PCR. The CDR3 region of rearranged TCR beta genes was amplified from genomic DNA with a multiplex PCR assay. The amplified TCR beta libraries were sequenced on the Illumina HiSeq System as 87-base-pair reads. Under the source paper's analysis protocol: Across the roughly 700 repertoires, a later analysis counted 60 million to 90 million unique TCR beta chains, around 11 million of which were shared by at least two donors. To remove PCR and sequencing errors, raw reads were error-corrected and collapsed into unique sequences using a nearest-neighbor algorithm that merged closely related sequences. V, D and J gene segments were assigned by aligning CDR3 sequences to IMGT reference sequences. Each retained sequence needed at least a six-nucleotide match to both a V gene segment and a J gene segment. Rearrangements were called productive when the CDR3 lacked stop codons and stayed in frame with V and J; all others were non-productive. Following IMGT convention, CDR3 was defined as the stretch from the second conserved V-encoded cysteine to the conserved J-encoded phenylalanine. Sequences without an unambiguous match to a single V gene segment were excluded from the earlier analysis of 500 to 700 of the donors. An earlier analysis of 500 to 600 of the donors classified V segments as functional when productive rearrangements were above 56.7% and as segregating when the standard deviation between donors was above 5%. To diagnose cytomegalovirus status from the catalog of TCR beta chain sequences, a statistical classification framework was built. In a later analysis, V and J genes were assigned by comparing TCR nucleotide sequences against IMGT/GENE-DB human TR gene sequences. Using the TCRdist pipeline, a later analysis assigned CDR3 sequences along with most-parsimonious VDJ recombination scenarios. In a later analysis, each TCR beta chain was defined by its CDR3 amino acid sequence together with its V-gene family, and reads without a unique V-gene family were excluded. As a way to deal with suspected cross-contamination and a sequencing artifact, a later analysis dropped roughly 620 nucleotide sequences that were highly shared and had low generation probability. In a later analysis, a clonal expansion index for each public chain was calculated from normalized within-repertoire ranks of inferred template counts. In a later analysis, generation probabilities were computed using a VDJ recombination model fitted to out-of-frame rearrangements, and the results were checked against IGoR. Hypergeometric tests were used in a later analysis to score TCR-TCR, TCR-HLA and TCR-CMV co-occurrence, with a repertoire-size bias correction applied to the TCR pairs. A later analysis estimated false discovery rates by permuting HLA or CMV assignments 20 times. In a later analysis, co-occurring TCRs were grouped using DBSCAN, and TCRdist sequence similarity was added for clustering within HLA-allele-positive subsets. Co-occurrence clustering excluded repertoires with fewer than 30,000 or more than 120,000 public chains, plus five with anomalous nucleotide sharing. TCRdb re-hosts the immuneACCESS table, in-frame sequences only. Its copies lack some clones; in the studies checked, an unresolved V gene accounts for under half of them, and the cause for the rest is not known. For V, J and clone size, that table is used; D and trimming come from the DNA. The sample has tens of thousands of clones on record, roughly 80% of them singletons. 2% to 2.5% of the sample is in the top ten clones.

The research as a whole found: In a later analysis, several top co-occurrence clusters were reported to appear linked to parvovirus B19, influenza, CMV and Epstein-Barr virus. At a false discovery rate of 0.05, a later analysis linked 16,000 or so TCR beta sequences to specific HLA alleles. In a later analysis, most CMV-associated TCR beta chains were found to appear HLA-restricted, with HLA associations seemingly driven largely by CMV exposure. Linkage disequilibrium might explain the correlated functional status among segregating V segments, but an unknown experimental factor could not be ruled out. A total of 150 to 200 TCR beta chains were listed by the study as associated with cytomegalovirus. Cytomegalovirus status was reported to be diagnosed by the classifier with high specificity and sensitivity in both the original and validation cohorts. HLA typing was unavailable for some donors at each locus, so association tests used only the typed subset. A further reported finding was that TCR beta sequences accurately predicted the HLA-A and HLA-B alleles for most subjects in the first cohort. Compared with the roughly 600-donor mean, donors in an Asian-associated ancestry cluster had fewer N-insertions in productive TCRs, according to a later genetic analysis. A group of highly shared sequence variants was considered likely to be a technical artifact of the sequencing pipeline. Because counts were too low, approximately 18 rarely observed V segments, including chromosome 9 orphons, were excluded from the earlier analysis of fewer than 650 of the donors. Broadly in line with IMGT annotations, most TCR beta V segments showed up in productive rearrangements about 87% or about 30% of the time in an earlier analysis of 587 of the donors. For the cohort, immune exposure information was limited to CMV serostatus. A later analysis found that TCR association rates varied across HLA loci, with DRB1 alleles showing the most associated TCRs and HLA-C alleles the fewest. Sequencing depth was assumed to be roughly uniform across donors in the presence/absence analyses, though that assumption may not hold. Compared with equally common non-associated chains, HLA-associated TCR beta chains in a later analysis were more clonally expanded and had lower generation probabilities. Only TCR beta chains were sequenced in this cohort, and the absence of alpha or paired-chain data limited detectable features. V-gene and J-gene trimming of TCR beta chains was associated with a missense DCLRE1C variant in a later genetic analysis, and the association was replicated in an independent cohort. Assigning TCR associations to individual alleles was difficult when HLA alleles, especially DR and DQ, strongly co-occurred. Most TCR sequences were observed very rarely across donors, whereas some public TCRs were present in many individuals. In vitro tests confirmed that a few of the cytomegalovirus-associated TCR beta chains recognize cytomegalovirus antigens. Some IMGT-functional V segments, including TRBV6-2 and TRBV6-3, could not be distinguished by the 87-base-pair reads and were therefore excluded. The authors suggested that the approach could potentially be extended to other disease states and immunological phenotypes.

This receptor was identified in a man aged 40-49 years in good health and CMV-seronegative. The source material was PBMCs. The V gene is TRBV7-6 and the J gene is TRBJ2-2; matching of 6 bases hints at TRBD2 as the D gene. The CDR3 is CASSLGQGGTGELFF. DNA sequence: TGTGCCAGCAGCTTAGGCCAGGGAGGCACCGGGGAGCTGTTTTTT.